The clone carrying this T cell receptor (beta chain) was recorded a few times. Its antigen is not known. The read terminates 3 residues before the CDR3 end, so the remaining end is supplied by the germline J gene. Aged roughly 8 to 70 years, CVID subjects averaged about 40 years old. Heparinized whole blood, roughly 4.5 to 8 ml, came from each donor. The data were obtained in a study of T cell clonality in common variable immunodeficiency. Study conclusions and caveats: Common variable immunodeficiency TCR beta sequences reportedly had fewer deletions and N-nucleotide insertions.

CDR1 and CDR2 (germline): SGHKS, YYEKEE (reference sequence). Trimming stripped 6 bases from V and 6 bases from J, with 22 bases between. CDR3 length: 15 residues. Method: immunoSEQ multiplex PCR; TCRdb's copy keeps in-frame clones and lacks some. This sample comprises about 28,000 clones, none seen once only. Specimen: peripheral blood mononuclear cells. This TCR was recovered from a human donor with common variable immunodeficiency. The genes are TRBV5-5 and TRBJ2-7; a possible D gene is TRBD1 (6 bases). The part of the CDR3 DNA that was read is TGTGCCAGCACCGACCACTCTTCTGGGGGCCTCGAG. This sequence encodes CASTDHSSGGLE. The CDR3 reads in full as CASTDHSSGGLEQYF.